The 25 T cell receptor beta chains below all came from one sample that was sequenced in a study of blood T cell repertoires in COVID-19. Clones were read by immunoSEQ multiplex PCR, and TCRdb kept only the in-frame ones, dropping some. The repertoire includes roughly 200,000 clones, around 86% of them detected once, and about 7% sits in the top ten. Material: peripheral blood. The receptors shown here come from a man between 35 and 55 years old with acute or convalescent COVID-19.

The chain carries TRBV5-1 and TRBJ2-1, with 8 bases identical to TRBD2. CDR1 and CDR2 from the germline V gene are SGHRS and YFSETQ. This CDR3 contains 16 residues. V dropped 2 bases and J dropped 1; count of bases not matched to a gene: 5. Written as DNA, the CDR3 is TGCGCCAGCAGCTTAGACGGGACTAGATCCTACAATGAGCAGTTCTTC. Protein: CASSLDGTRSYNEQFF.

The J gene is TRBJ1-1, the V gene TRBV5-1; D unclear. The CDR3 has 14 residues. Between the trimmed V and J ends, which lost 0 bases and 5 bases, there was a span of 11 bases. Germline V gene data show CDR1 as SGHRS and CDR2 as YFSETQ. The CDR3 nucleotides read TGCGCCAGCAGCTTGGGAGTGCGGGGTACTGAAGCTTTCTTT. It translates to CASSLGVRGTEAFF.

This chain connects TRBV10-3 to TRBJ1-1, with a weak D call TRBD1 (6 bases). Germline loops: CDR1 ENHRY, CDR2 SYGVKD. CDR3 length: 12 amino acids. The germline V and J ends were trimmed by 7 bases and 3 bases, with 9 bases remaining between them. The CDR3 region is CAITPGDTEAFF. CDR3 sequence (DNA): TGTGCCATCACCCCAGGGGACACTGAAGCTTTCTTT.

This chain uses TRBV7-2 with TRBJ2-1; 8 nucleotides match TRBD2. This CDR3 region has 16 residues. V shed 6 bases and J 7 bases; nucleotides not matched to a gene: 14. The germline V gene has CDR1 SGHTA and CDR2 FQGNSA. The CDR3 sequence is CASRPLRGLATNEQFF. CDR3 sequence (DNA): TGTGCCAGCAGACCTCTCCGCGGACTAGCAACTAATGAGCAGTTCTTC.

The chain has TRBV5-4 and TRBJ1-2; TRBD1 might be the D (5 bases). Germline loops: CDR1 SGHNT, CDR2 YYREEE (reference sequence). Trimming cost V 1 base and J 8 bases, with 9 bases left between them. CDR3 size: 12 residues. In DNA form, the CDR3 reads TGTGCCAGCAGCTTGTGGGGGGACGGCTACACCTTC. This codes for CASSLWGDGYTF.

This rearrangement joins TRBV28 to TRBJ2-3; tentative D call: TRBD1 (6 bases). V was clipped by 4 bases and J by 1 base, with 9 bases between them. CDR1 and CDR2 (germline): MDHEN, SYDVKM. The length of the CDR3 is 14 residues. This chain's CDR3 is CASSWRQGTDTQYF. The CDR3 coding sequence is TGTGCCAGCAGTTGGAGACAGGGCACAGATACGCAGTATTTT.

This chain connects TRBV5-5 to TRBJ2-5; 8 bases align to TRBD1. Germline CDR1 SGHKS, CDR2 YYEKEE (reference sequence). The junction had 8 bases not matched to a gene; V was cut back by 2 bases and J by 5 bases. This CDR3 is built from 15 residues. The CDR3 sequence is CASSFGQGARETQYF. CDR3 DNA sequence: TGTGCCAGCAGCTTCGGGCAGGGGGCGCGTGAGACCCAGTACTTC.

The chain joins TRBV27 to TRBJ1-5; TRBD1 might be the D (6 bases). The germline V and J ends were trimmed by 3 bases and 0 bases, with 18 bases remaining between them. Germline lookup yields CDR1 MNHEY and CDR2 SMNVEV (reference sequence). The CDR3 is 18 residues long. The CDR3 loop is CASSFLTTGSSSNQPQHF. The CDR3 DNA follows: TGTGCCAGCAGTTTCCTCACGACAGGCTCTAGTAGCAATCAGCCCCAGCATTTT.

V is TRBV27 and J is TRBJ2-3; 10 bases match TRBD1. Losses at the gene ends were 6 bases for V and 0 bases for J; bases not matched to a gene: 9. CDR1 and CDR2 from the germline V gene are MNHEY and SMNVEV (reference sequence). This CDR3 has 17 amino acids. CDR3 loop: CASSPPPGQGSTDTQYF. For the CDR3, the DNA is TGTGCCAGCAGCCCTCCCCCGGGACAGGGGAGCACAGATACGCAGTATTTT.

V usage is TRBV4-2 and J usage is TRBJ2-1; TRBD2 agrees at 12 bases. CDR3 length: 16 residues. With V trimmed by 2 bases and J by 7 bases, 6 bases remained unmatched. The germline CDR1 and CDR2 sequences are LGHNA and YNFKEQ. The CDR3 DNA follows: TGTGCCAGCAGCCAACCTAGCGGGGGGGCCGGGAATGAGCAGTTCTTC. This sequence encodes CASSQPSGGAGNEQFF.

This clone was recorded a few times. The genes are TRBV4-1 and TRBJ1-1; TRBD1 matches at 9 bases. Germline V gene sequence: CDR1 MGHRA, CDR2 YSYEKL. The CDR3 sequence is 16 residues long. Unmatched junction bases numbered 6, after V lost 2 bases and J lost 2 bases. Written as DNA, the CDR3 is TGCGCCAGCAGCCAAACAGGGACAGGGATTAACACTGAAGCTTTCTTT. It yields the protein CASSQTGTGINTEAFF.

The CDR3 here is CASSLLAGGTGELFF. In DNA form, the CDR3 reads TGTGCCAGCAGTTTATTGGCGGGGGGCACCGGGGAGCTGTTTTTT. The V gene is TRBV27, the J gene TRBJ2-2; 8 nucleotides align to TRBD2. V gave up 1 base and J gave up 4 bases; unmatched junction bases: 2. The CDR3 runs 15 residues. Looked up from germline, CDR1 is MNHEY and CDR2 is SMNVEV (reference sequence).

This clone was seen a single time. CDR3 nucleotide sequence: TGTGCCACCAGCAGCGTGGGCAGGGGGCTTTCACCCCTCCACTTT. It encodes CATSSVGRGLSPLHF. V usage is TRBV15 and J usage is TRBJ1-6; 8 nucleotides align to TRBD1. The CDR3 sequence is 15 residues long. Trimming at V came to 3 bases and at J to 9 bases, leaving 7 bases not matched to a gene. Germline CDR1 is LNHNV and CDR2 is YYDKDF (reference sequence).

V is TRBV6-5 and J is TRBJ2-7, with 7 bases identical to TRBD2. Germline V lookup: CDR1 MNHEY, CDR2 SVGAGI. After removal of 8 bases from V and 5 bases from J, the junction contained 9 bases not matched to a gene. This CDR3 is 13 amino acids long. The CDR3 region is CASHPTGRDEQYF. DNA for the CDR3: TGTGCCAGCCACCCCACGGGGAGGGACGAGCAGTACTTC.

The chain links TRBV7-2 to TRBJ2-5; 9 bases agree with TRBD2. Trimming removed 1 base from V and 5 bases from J; junction bases left unmatched: 8. Germline CDR1 is SGHTA and CDR2 is FQGNSA. There are 16 residues in the CDR3. Written as DNA, the CDR3 is TGTGCCAGCAGCTTAGTTACAGCGGGGGGCCGGGAGACCCAGTACTTC. Protein product: CASSLVTAGGRETQYF.

The chain has TRBV2 and TRBJ1-1; no clear D. Germline CDR1 is SNHLY and CDR2 is FYNNEI. Between the trimmed V and J ends, which lost 6 bases and 5 bases, there was a span of 16 bases. This CDR3 has 14 amino acids. Here the CDR3 reads CASSRTVAGTEAFF. CDR3 DNA: TGTGCCAGCAGCCGAACCGTAGCGGGGACTGAAGCTTTCTTT.

V usage is TRBV7-2 and J usage is TRBJ2-2, with D unclear. Per germline, CDR1 SGHTA and CDR2 FQGNSA. This CDR3 has 14 amino acids. The V and J ends lost 5 bases and 1 base respectively, with 8 bases between them. The CDR3 reads CASSHILNTGELFF. CDR3 nucleotide sequence: TGTGCCAGCAGCCACATATTGAACACCGGGGAGCTGTTTTTT. Complete variable domain (other parts from reference TRBV7-2 and TRBJ2-2): GAGVSQSPSNKVTEKGKDVELRCDPISGHTALYWYRQSLGQGLEFLIYFQGNSAPDKSGLPSDRFSAERTGGSVSTLTIQRTQQEDSAVYLCASSHILNTGELFFGEGSRLTVL.

The gene calls are TRBV27 and TRBJ1-5; a possible D gene is TRBD1 (5 bases). V gave up 4 bases and J gave up 3 bases, with 7 bases separating them. CDR3 length: 13 amino acids. The germline V gene has CDR1 MNHEY and CDR2 SMNVEV (reference sequence). In nucleotides, the CDR3 is TGTGCCAGCAGTTGGGGGGTCAATCAGCCCCAGCATTTT. Encoded protein: CASSWGVNQPQHF.

The CDR3, as DNA: TGTGCCAGCACGGACAGGGGAGGGGATGGCTACACCTTC. This gives the protein CASTDRGGDGYTF. The chain is built from TRBV7-2 and TRBJ1-2; 9 bases match TRBD1. J gave up 6 bases and V 7 bases, and 6 bases lay outside the gene matches. The CDR3 length is 13 residues. Germline V CDR1 and CDR2: SGHTA, FQGNSA.

J is TRBJ2-7 and V is TRBV28, with unresolved D. Germline values: CDR1 MDHEN, CDR2 SYDVKM. The CDR3 contains 11 residues. V was shortened by 3 bases and J by 4 bases, with 4 bases between the two germline ends. This chain's CDR3 is CASSLAYEQYF. CDR3 nucleotides: TGTGCCAGCAGTTTGGCATACGAGCAGTACTTC.

This clone was counted once. The rearrangement links TRBV18 to TRBJ2-2; no firm D call. The CDR3 has 16 amino acids. Germline CDR1 KGHSH, CDR2 LQKENI. Trimming took 2 bases from V and 2 from J, leaving 12 bases between them. CDR3 coding DNA: TGTGCCAGCTCACCAACGATACAAAAAAACACCGGGGAGCTGTTTTTT. This translates into CASSPTIQKNTGELFF.

CDR3 nucleotides: TGTGCCTGGAGTGGACAGTTCCCTGGAAACACCATATATTTT. It is translated as CAWSGQFPGNTIYF. V and J are TRBV30 and TRBJ1-3; D possibly corresponds to TRBD1 (5 bases). CDR3 length: 14 residues. Deletions cut 1 base from V and 2 bases from J, with 9 bases between. Germline CDR1 and CDR2: GTSNPN and SVGIG (reference sequence). The whole variable domain, filled in from reference TRBV30 and TRBJ1-3, reads SQTIHQWPATLVQPVGSPLSLECTVEGTSNPNLYWYRQAAGRGLQLLFYSVGIGQISSEVPQNLSASRPQDRQFILSSKKLLLSDSGFYLCAWSGQFPGNTIYFGEGSWLTVV.

The chain links TRBV6-2 or TRBV6-3 to TRBJ1-5; the match to TRBD1 covers 8 bases. From germline, CDR1 is MNHEY and CDR2 SVGEGT. The trim removed 4 bases at V and 5 bases at J, leaving 4 bases unmatched. CDR3 length equals 14 residues. The CDR3 nucleotides read TGTGCCAGCAGTTCAGGGACAGGTTATCAGCCCCAGCATTTT. This codes for CASSSGTGYQPQHF.

V and J are TRBV4-1 and TRBJ1-2; D uncertain. This CDR3 has 11 residues. The V gene lost 7 bases and the J gene lost 8 bases, with 11 bases spanning the gap. From germline, CDR1 is MGHRA and CDR2 YSYEKL. CDR3 sequence reads: CASTAGVGYTF. The CDR3 coding sequence is TGCGCCAGCACAGCCGGGGTGGGCTACACCTTC.

The chain couples TRBV5-1 to TRBJ2-1, with a tentative D call TRBD2 (5 bases). Trimming removed 0 bases at V and 1 base at J, with 11 bases between. Germline CDR1 is SGHRS and CDR2 is YFSETQ. The CDR3 has 16 residues. The CDR3 DNA reads as TGCGCCAGCAGCTTGGGTGGGGAGAGGTCCTACAATGAGCAGTTCTTC. Its protein is CASSLGGERSYNEQFF. The whole variable domain, remainder taken from reference TRBV5-1 and TRBJ2-1, is KAGVTQTPRYLIKTRGQQVTLSCSPISGHRSVSWYQQTPGQGLQFLFEYFSETQRNKGNFPGRFSGRQFSNSRSEMNVSTLELGDSALYLCASSLGGERSYNEQFFGPGTRLTVL.